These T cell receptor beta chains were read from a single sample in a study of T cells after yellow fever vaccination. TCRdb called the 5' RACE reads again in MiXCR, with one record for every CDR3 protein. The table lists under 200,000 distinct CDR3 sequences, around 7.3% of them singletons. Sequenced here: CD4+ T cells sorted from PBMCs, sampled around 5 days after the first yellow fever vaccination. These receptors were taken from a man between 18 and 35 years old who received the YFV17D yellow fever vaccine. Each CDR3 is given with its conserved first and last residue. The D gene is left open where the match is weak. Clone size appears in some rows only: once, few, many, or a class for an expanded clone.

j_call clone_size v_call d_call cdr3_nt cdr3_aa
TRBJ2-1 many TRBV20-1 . TGCAGTGCTCCCGTAGGTAACGCTCGGAGCTCCTACAATGAGCAGTTCTTC CSAPVGNARSSYNEQFF
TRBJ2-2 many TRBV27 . TGTGCCAGCAGTTTGGGCAGGGCGAACACCGGGGAGCTGTTTTTT CASSLGRANTGELFF
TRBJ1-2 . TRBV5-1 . TGCGCCAGCAGCTTGGACGGGAACCTTAACTATGGCTACACCTTC CASSLDGNLNYGYTF
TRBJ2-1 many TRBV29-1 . TGCAGCGTGGGGAAGGGGCAGAGCTCCTACAATGAGCAGTTCTTC CSVGKGQSSYNEQFF
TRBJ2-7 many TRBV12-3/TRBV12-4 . TGTGCCAGCATCCCTGCTGGGCAGTCCTACGAGCAGTACTTC CASIPAGQSYEQYF
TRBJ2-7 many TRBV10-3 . TGTGCCATCACGGGGACAAACTCCTACGAGCAGTACTTC CAITGTNSYEQYF
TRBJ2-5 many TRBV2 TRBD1 TGTGCCAGCAAAGACAGGGGTAGCCAAGAGACCCAGTACTTC CASKDRGSQETQYF
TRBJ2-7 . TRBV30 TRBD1 TGTGCCTGGATAGGGGGCCTCTCCTACGAGCAGTACTTC CAWIGGLSYEQYF
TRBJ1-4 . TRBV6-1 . TGTGCCAGTACCATCAGCGCAACTAATGAAAAACTGTTTTTT CASTISATNEKLFF
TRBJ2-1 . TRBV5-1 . TGCGCCAGCAGCTTTGGACAGATGGAGCAGTTCTTC CASSFGQMEQFF
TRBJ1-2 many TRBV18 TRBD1 TGTGCCAGCTCACCGGAGGGGGCAGGCTATGGCTACACCTTC CASSPEGAGYGYTF
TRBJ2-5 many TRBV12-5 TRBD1 TGTGCTAGTGGACCGGGACAGGGAAAAGAGACCCAGTACTTC CASGPGQGKETQYF